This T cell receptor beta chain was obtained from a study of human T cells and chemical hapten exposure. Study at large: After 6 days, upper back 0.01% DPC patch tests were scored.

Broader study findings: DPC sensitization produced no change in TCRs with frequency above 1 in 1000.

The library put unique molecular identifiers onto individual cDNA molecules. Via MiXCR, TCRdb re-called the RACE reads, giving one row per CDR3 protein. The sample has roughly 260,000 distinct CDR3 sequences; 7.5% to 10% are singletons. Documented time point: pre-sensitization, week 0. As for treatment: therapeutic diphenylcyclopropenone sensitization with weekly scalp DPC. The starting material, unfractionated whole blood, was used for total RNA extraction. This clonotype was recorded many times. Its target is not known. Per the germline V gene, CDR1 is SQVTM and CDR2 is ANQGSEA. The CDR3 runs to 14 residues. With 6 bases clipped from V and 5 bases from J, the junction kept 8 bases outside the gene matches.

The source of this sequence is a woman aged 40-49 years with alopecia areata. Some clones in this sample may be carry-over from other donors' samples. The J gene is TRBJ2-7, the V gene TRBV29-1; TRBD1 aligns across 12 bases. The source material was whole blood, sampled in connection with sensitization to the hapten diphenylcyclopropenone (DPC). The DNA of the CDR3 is TGCAGCGTGAGTTCGGGACAGGGGGCGGACGAGCAGTACTTC. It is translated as CSVSSGQGADEQYF.